Listed here is a single TCR beta chain. The antigen is undetermined. The data were obtained in a study of T cells in Graves' hyperthyroidism and ophthalmopathy. Findings and caveats of the study: Ophthalmopathy was model-predicted a median around 6.7 months pre-onset.

From germline, CDR1 is SGHRS and CDR2 YFSETQ. CDR3 length: 14 amino acids. After removal of 3 bases from V and 5 bases from J, the junction contained 5 bases not matched to a gene. Amplification targeted TCR beta CDR3 regions from RNA transcripts. TCR CDR3 regions were first amplified by RT-PCR with HTBI primers. TCRdb analysed the multiplex PCR reads with MiXCR anew, one entry per CDR3 protein. The table records roughly 570,000 distinct CDR3 sequences, roughly 14% of them present only once. Sequencing was carried out using blood. The chain joins TRBV5-1 to TRBJ2-5; 9 bases align to TRBD1. This receptor was obtained from a woman in her 30s with Graves' hyperthyroidism. CDR3 coding DNA: TGCGCCAGCAGCTCCTGGACAGGGGCTGAGACCCAGTACTTC. Its protein product is CASSSWTGAETQYF.